One sample yielded the 25 T cell receptor beta chains listed below, sequenced in a study of T cells after posttransplantation cyclophosphamide. This table comes from immunoSEQ multiplex PCR, and its TCRdb copy is limited to in-frame clones, with some not included. The sample shows 40,000 to 55,000 clones, no singletons; the ten largest hold roughly 2.4%. The sequencing sample was made of PBMCs. Every receptor here comes from a man aged 40-49 years in good health, CMV-negative, and a related stem cell transplant donor.

This clone was detected many times. The rearrangement links TRBV5-4 to TRBJ2-2, with TRBD2 as a possible D gene (7 bases). V shed 4 bases and J shed 6 bases, with 25 bases lying between them. CDR3 length: 18 amino acids. Germline CDR1 and CDR2: SGHNT and YYREEE (reference sequence). The CDR3 DNA reads TGTGCCAGCAGCCCGGGGTGGGGGGGGCCTACAAAGGCCGGGGAGCTGTTTTTT. This encodes CASSPGWGGPTKAGELFF.

Many counts were recorded for this clone. V and J are TRBV6-1 and TRBJ2-7, with D uncertain. Trimming cost V 1 base and J 4 bases, with 8 bases left between them. Per germline, CDR1 MNHNS and CDR2 SASEGT. This CDR3 has 13 amino acids. The CDR3 protein is CASSEDRWYEQYF. The CDR3 region has the DNA TGTGCCAGCAGTGAAGATCGGTGGTACGAGCAGTACTTC.

This clone was recorded at least ten times. The CDR3, as DNA: TGTGCCAGCAGCCAAACTAGCGGGAGGGCCGGGATCGGGGAGCTGTTTTTT. This translates into CASSQTSGRAGIGELFF. The chain links TRBV28 to TRBJ2-2, with TRBD2 identical over 13 bases. V trimming: 6 bases; J trimming: 7 bases; junction bases outside the gene matches: 11. The CDR3 totals 17 residues. Germline V gene sequence: CDR1 MDHEN, CDR2 SYDVKM.

This clone appeared many times. CDR3 DNA: TGCAGTGCTCCCAGGGTGACTGAAGCTTTCTTT. Its translation is CSAPRVTEAFF. The chain combines TRBV20-1 with TRBJ1-1; TRBD1 is a possible D gene (5 bases). This CDR3 contains 11 residues. With 5 bases removed from V and 5 bases from J, the gap between germline ends came to 9 bases. The germline gives CDR1 DFQATT, CDR2 SNEGSKA (reference sequence).

This clone was recorded at least ten times. The chain combines TRBV11-1 with TRBJ2-7; 7 positions match TRBD2. Germline CDR1 and CDR2: SGHAT and FQDESV (reference sequence). The CDR3 runs 13 residues. The trim removed 3 bases at V and 3 bases at J, leaving 2 bases unmatched. The CDR3 DNA reads TGTGCCAGCAGCTTCGGGGAGGGCTACGAGCAGTACTTC. It specifies CASSFGEGYEQYF.

This clone has at least ten counts. The chain is built from TRBV6-5 and TRBJ2-2; TRBD2 is a possible D gene (6 bases). This CDR3 has 15 amino acids. The V gene lost 5 bases and the J gene lost 3 bases, with 13 bases spanning the gap. CDR1 is MNHEY, CDR2 SVGAGI, per germline. DNA of the CDR3: TGTGCCAGCAGTGCCGGGACTCGCTACACCGGGGAGCTGTTTTTT. Its protein product is CASSAGTRYTGELFF.

This clone was observed many times. The chain has TRBV28 and TRBJ2-7; perhaps TRBD2 as D (5 bases). The CDR3 spans 16 residues. The V gene lost 6 bases and the J gene lost 2 bases, with 20 bases spanning the gap. Germline V CDR1 and CDR2: MDHEN, SYDVKM. The CDR3 is CASSSLRGRRAYEQYF. The CDR3 DNA reads TGTGCCAGCAGCTCACTCCGCGGGCGGCGTGCCTACGAGCAGTACTTC. The full variable domain, completed using reference TRBV28 and TRBJ2-7, is DVKVTQSSRYLVKRTGEKVFLECVQDMDHENMFWYRQDPGLGLRLIYFSYDVKMKEKGDIPEGYSVSREKKERFSLILESASTNQTSMYLCASSSLRGRRAYEQYFGPGTRLTVT.

This clone was recorded at least ten times. The rearrangement joins TRBV7-9 to TRBJ1-1; D remains unclear. V was trimmed by 1 base and J by 5 bases, leaving 11 bases between them. The CDR3 spans 14 residues. Germline CDR1 SEHNR, CDR2 FQNEAQ (reference sequence). The CDR3 DNA reads as TGTGCCAGCAGCTTAGTTGCGGGGATTACTGAAGCTTTCTTT. Amino acids: CASSLVAGITEAFF.

This clone was detected ten times or more. This chain uses TRBV19 with TRBJ2-7, with 8 bases identical to TRBD1. Germline V gene data show CDR1 as LNHDA and CDR2 as SQIVND (reference sequence). Trimming at V came to 3 bases and at J to 6 bases, leaving 10 bases not matched to a gene. CDR3 size: 15 residues. This CDR3 reads CASSISGQGRGEQYF. CDR3 DNA sequence: TGTGCCAGTAGTATCTCCGGACAGGGAAGAGGCGAGCAGTACTTC.

This clone was observed many times. The chain employs TRBV20-1 and TRBJ1-2; no firm D call. The CDR3 length is 8 residues. Between the trimmed V and J ends, which lost 7 bases and 13 bases, there was a span of 10 bases. In germline, CDR1 is DFQATT, CDR2 SNEGSKA (reference sequence). CDR3 amino acids: CSVDAVTF. The CDR3 DNA reads as TGCAGTGTAGACGCGGTCACCTTC.

Ten or more counts support this clone. The chain carries TRBV7-2 and TRBJ2-7, with 10 bases lining up with TRBD1. The CDR3 has 14 residues. V lost 4 bases to trimming and J lost 3 bases; unmatched junction nucleotides: 3. Germline V gives CDR1 SGHTA, CDR2 FQGNSA. CDR3 in DNA: TGTGCCAGCAGCTGGGGACAGGGGCTCTACGAGCAGTACTTC. Translating gives CASSWGQGLYEQYF.

This clone was recorded at least ten times. V usage is TRBV5-1 and J usage is TRBJ1-5, with D maybe TRBD1 (6 bases). The germline V gene encodes CDR1 SGHRS and CDR2 YFSETQ. The V and J ends lost 4 bases and 4 bases respectively, with 15 bases between them. CDR3 length equals 15 residues. CDR3 DNA: TGCGCCAGCAGCCCGGGGGGCGACAGTAATCAGCCCCAGCATTTT. It encodes CASSPGGDSNQPQHF.

This clone was counted at least ten times. The chain joins TRBV5-6 to TRBJ2-1; 10 bases align to TRBD1. J gave up 6 bases and V 1 base, and 13 bases lay outside the gene matches. The CDR3 contains 18 residues. From germline, CDR1 is SGHDT and CDR2 YYEEEE. The DNA of the CDR3 is TGTGCCAGCAGCTTGTTTATAGTAAGACAGGGGGCCCTCAATGAGCAGTTCTTC. It encodes CASSLFIVRQGALNEQFF.

This clone has ten or more counts. The chain links TRBV19 to TRBJ2-1, with 10 bases aligning to TRBD2. In germline, CDR1 is LNHDA, CDR2 SQIVND (reference sequence). Trimming at V came to 1 base and at J to 5 bases, leaving 2 bases not matched to a gene. This CDR3 comprises 15 residues. CDR3 residues: CASSIGTSGHNEQFF. In DNA form, the CDR3 reads TGTGCCAGTAGTATAGGGACTAGCGGCCACAATGAGCAGTTCTTC.

In its sample, this clone was seen many times. The gene calls are TRBV27 and TRBJ2-5, with D unresolved. Per the germline V gene, CDR1 is MNHEY and CDR2 is SMNVEV (reference sequence). The V gene lost 6 bases and the J gene lost 2 bases, with 13 bases spanning the gap. The CDR3 extends over 14 amino acids. The CDR3 region has the DNA TGTGCCAGCAGGGGTCTCGGCAGGCAAGAGACCCAGTACTTC. This codes for CASRGLGRQETQYF.

This clone was counted many times. One end of the junction varies from germline; a read error may be responsible. This chain joins TRBV27 and TRBJ1-1; D gene ambiguous. The CDR3 has 13 residues. In germline, CDR1 is MNHEY, CDR2 SMNVEV (reference sequence). The CDR3 here is CASSQQLGAEAFF. In DNA form, the CDR3 reads TGTGCCAGCAGCCAGCAGCTAGGAGCTGAGGCTTTCTTT.

This clone was seen ten or more times. This chain connects TRBV7-3 to TRBJ2-7; a possible D gene is TRBD2 (6 bases). The CDR3 is 18 amino acids. Germline CDR1 and CDR2: SGHTA and FQGTGA. The V end was cut by 0 bases, the J end by 2 bases, with 20 bases between. This chain's CDR3 is CASSLTLTGRDLPYEQYF. The DNA for the CDR3 is TGTGCCAGCAGCTTAACTTTAACTGGGCGGGACTTACCCTACGAGCAGTACTTC.

The table lists this clone with many counts. The chain is built from TRBV7-2 and TRBJ1-2, with 7 bases lining up with TRBD1. The CDR3 length is 14 residues. The trim removed 5 bases at V and 1 base at J, leaving 4 bases unmatched. Germline loops: CDR1 SGHTA, CDR2 FQGNSA. The CDR3 DNA sequence: TGTGCCAGCAGCAGAGGGACAGTTAACTATGGCTACACCTTC. Protein sequence: CASSRGTVNYGYTF.

At least ten counts were recorded for this clone. This chain uses TRBV5-6 with TRBJ2-3; 11 bases line up with TRBD2. CDR1 and CDR2 from the germline V gene are SGHDT and YYEEEE. Germline trimming cut 0 bases from V and 7 bases from J; bases unmatched to any gene: 10. The CDR3 has 17 residues. The CDR3, as DNA: TGTGCCAGCAGCTTGGTTGGTAGCGGGAGGGCCAAAAATACGCAGTATTTT. Amino acids: CASSLVGSGRAKNTQYF.

This clone was seen ten or more times. This chain links TRBV6-5 with TRBJ1-3; D gene ambiguous. Germline-derived CDR1 and CDR2 are MNHEY and SVGAGI. The CDR3 is 13 residues long. Trimming cost V 8 bases and J 3 bases, with 11 bases left between them. The CDR3 DNA sequence: TGTGCCAGCTGGCGGGGATTTGGAAACACCATATATTTT. Translated, it gives CASWRGFGNTIYF.

This clone has ten or more counts. V and J are TRBV2 and TRBJ2-7, with TRBD1 as a possible D gene (6 bases). The V and J ends lost 7 bases and 2 bases respectively, with 18 bases between them. The germline V gene encodes CDR1 SNHLY and CDR2 FYNNEI. The CDR3 has 15 residues. The chain's CDR3 is CASTYNSRDTYEQYF. The CDR3 nucleotides are TGTGCCAGCACATACAACTCCCGGGACACCTACGAGCAGTACTTC.

This clone appeared many times. This chain uses TRBV27 with TRBJ2-1, with TRBD1 as a possible D gene (6 bases). There are 18 residues in the CDR3. CDR1 is MNHEY and CDR2 is SMNVEV in the germline V gene (reference sequence). V lost 5 bases and J 5 bases, leaving 25 bases between the germline ends. This CDR3 reads CASSARTVILLSDNEQFF. The CDR3 DNA reads TGTGCCAGCAGTGCACGGACAGTAATCCTACTGAGCGACAATGAGCAGTTCTTC.

This clone occurred many times. The chain couples TRBV7-3 to TRBJ2-5; a possible D gene is TRBD2 (5 bases). The CDR3 covers 13 residues. Germline V CDR1 and CDR2: SGHTA, FQGTGA. Trimming took off 5 bases at V and 1 base at J, with 8 bases between the two ends. The CDR3 region is CASSMGSQETQYF. The CDR3 nucleotides are TGTGCCAGCAGCATGGGGAGCCAAGAGACCCAGTACTTC. Using reference TRBV7-3 and TRBJ2-5 for the parts outside the CDR3, the full variable domain is GAGVSQTPSNKVTEKGKYVELRCDPISGHTALYWYRQSLGQGPEFLIYFQGTGAADDSGLPNDRFFAVRPEGSVSTLKIQRTERGDSAVYLCASSMGSQETQYFGPGTRLLVL.

This clone was seen repeatedly, ten times or more. The V and J genes are TRBV25-1 and TRBJ2-1, with 16 bases lining up with TRBD2. CDR1 is MGHDK and CDR2 is SYGVNS in the germline V gene. Germline trimming cut 4 bases from V and 9 bases from J; bases unmatched to any gene: 3. This CDR3 comprises 15 residues. The CDR3 nucleotides are TGTGCCAGCAGTGGGGGACTAGCGGGAGGGGGTGAGCAGTTCTTC. As protein: CASSGGLAGGGEQFF.

This clone was counted between two and nine times. The chain carries TRBV29-1 and TRBJ2-5, with TRBD2 matching 11 bases. The J call may be in error: the DNA end matches TRBJ2-7 better. This CDR3 has 13 amino acids. Germline-derived CDR1 and CDR2 are SQVTM and ANQGSEA. CDR3 coding DNA: TGCAGCGTTGAAACTAGCGGGAGCCACGAGCAGTACTTC. Its protein product is CSVETSGSHEQYF.